The clone carrying this TCR beta chain was seen a few times. This record belongs to a study of human T cells and chemical hapten exposure. Time point meaning: pre-sensitization, week 0. Described treatment: therapeutic diphenylcyclopropenone sensitization with weekly scalp DPC. The CDR3 contains 13 residues. The germline CDR1 and CDR2 sequences are KGHSH and LQKENI. V lost 3 bases and J lost 1, with 6 bases in between. TCRdb redid the calling of the RACE reads with MiXCR, one entry per CDR3 protein. The sample shows around 95,000 distinct CDR3 sequences, roughly a tenth of them seen only once. V is TRBV18 and J is TRBJ1-1; a possible D gene is TRBD1 (5 bases). The source is a woman aged 55-75 years with alopecia areata. Some clones in this sample may be carry-over from other donors' samples. The sequences come from whole blood, collected in connection with sensitization to the hapten diphenylcyclopropenone (DPC). The CDR3 sequence is CASSPTENTEAFF. For the CDR3, the DNA is TGTGCCAGCTCACCGACAGAGAACACTGAAGCTTTCTTT.